The rows below give T cell receptor beta chains drawn from one sample of a study of blood T cell repertoires in COVID-19. Some clones are missing from TCRdb's copy, which holds only in-frame ones; the method was immunoSEQ multiplex PCR. The table records 200,000 to 250,000 clones, about four fifths of them present only once. What was sequenced was PBMCs or T cells enriched from blood (not recorded which). These receptors were taken from a woman between 35 and 50 years old with acute COVID-19. Each CDR3 is given with its conserved first and last residue. Each record gives: CDR3 length, J gene, clone size, V gene, CDR3 protein. Some rows mark clone size as missing; the rest say once, few, many or name a class of expanded clone.

23,TRBJ2-7,-,TRBV27,CASSQRGGGPGQGRTRSSYEQYF
14,TRBJ2-7,-,TRBV30,CAWNPGQGPYEQYF
15,TRBJ1-2,-,TRBV11-2,CASSPRGYNNYGYTF
13,TRBJ2-3,few,TRBV30,CAWGQRRADTQYF
17,TRBJ1-2,many,TRBV14,CASSPPLDWRTNYGYTF
14,TRBJ2-5,-,TRBV7-9,CASSLSLAKETQYF
10,TRBJ2-3,-,TRBV30,CAWGEDTQYF
15,TRBJ2-3,-,TRBV19,CASSMGGTGADTQYF
12,TRBJ1-5,-,TRBV28,CASRQGDQPQHF
15,TRBJ1-4,-,TRBV7-8,CASSPRDSFNEKLFF
14,TRBJ2-7,once,TRBV12-2,CASRYPAGVYEQYF
13,TRBJ1-3,-,TRBV30,CAWIGDRRNTIYF
12,TRBJ1-2,-,TRBV5-4,CASSSRVYGYTF
14,TRBJ1-5,-,TRBV19,CASAPDRGAQPQHF
15,TRBJ2-3,-,TRBV5-4,CASSPDSTSTDTQYF
15,TRBJ1-2,-,TRBV28,CASRSQGAGNYGYTF
13,TRBJ2-5,-,TRBV14,CASRRTGQETQYF
11,TRBJ1-1,-,TRBV3-1/TRBV3-2,CASRGGTEAFF
16,TRBJ2-2,-,TRBV9,CASSVSTGPGAGELFF
15,TRBJ1-2,-,TRBV5-1,CASSFLPTGFYGYTF
17,TRBJ1-2,-,TRBV10-2,CASSESGASFGGRGYTF
14,TRBJ2-7,-,TRBV7-2,CASSSPGVSYEQYF
16,TRBJ2-3,-,TRBV4-2,CASSQEGGGAIDTQYF
13,TRBJ1-1,-,TRBV11-3,CASSLNGQPEAFF
15,TRBJ2-7,-,TRBV4-2,CASSPRDSLIYEQYF
17,TRBJ1-4,-,TRBV7-9,CASSLVGTGKGSEKLFF
15,TRBJ1-4,-,TRBV4-2,CASSQDREANEKLFF
13,TRBJ1-2,-,TRBV5-6,CASSQDRGHIYTF
14,TRBJ1-1,-,TRBV19,CASSAGTGFTEAFF
13,TRBJ2-2,-,TRBV5-1,CASSLAGTGELFF
17,TRBJ2-7,-,TRBV5-5,CASSLGGQGPYSYEQYF
14,TRBJ2-5,-,TRBV4-1,CASSRSSAQETQYF
15,TRBJ1-3,once,TRBV7-2,CASSFNPGSGNTIYF
15,TRBJ1-2,-,TRBV5-1,CASSLASGGGFGYTF
14,TRBJ2-7,-,TRBV29-1,CSVVLPISLYEQYF
13,TRBJ1-4,-,TRBV2,CASSGVGNEKLFF
14,TRBJ1-5,-,TRBV19,CASSPQQGNQPQHF
13,TRBJ1-2,-,TRBV5-6,CASRRDRVEGYTF
13,TRBJ2-4,-,TRBV7-3,CASSLEAQGTQYF
12,TRBJ1-3,-,TRBV5-4,CASSLYGDTIYF
13,TRBJ2-7,once,TRBV29-1,CSVEEDRGYEQYF
16,TRBJ1-5,-,TRBV19,CASTNLRGLGNQPQHF
15,TRBJ2-3,-,TRBV7-8,CASSLDQGGTDTQYF
9,TRBJ1-1,once,TRBV20-1,CAGEGQAFF
15,TRBJ1-2,-,TRBV25-1,CASRGLRGVRNGYTF
14,TRBJ1-1,-,TRBV6-5,CASSYGAGDTEAFF
14,TRBJ1-4,-,TRBV6-5,CASKSGTGNEKLFF
15,TRBJ1-1,-,TRBV5-1,CASSWETPLNTEAFF
16,TRBJ1-5,-,TRBV2,CASSDTRDKGNQPQHF
12,TRBJ2-1,few,TRBV30,CAWSVWGDEQFF
14,TRBJ1-2,-,TRBV29-1,CSVEEGGANYGYTF
14,TRBJ1-6,once,TRBV19,CASRIQGLGSPLHF
12,TRBJ1-3,-,TRBV12-3/TRBV12-4,CASSFFGNTIYF